This TCR beta chain was retrieved from a study of shared clonotypes between healthy human individuals. Whole-study context: A donor's plate count was three for CD4 naive and three for CD4 memory; CD8 naive had two and CD8 memory one.

Produced via immunoSEQ multiplex PCR; TCRdb's table is partial and in-frame only. Here the sample spans millions of clones, around 95% being singletons. The CDR3 length is 16 residues. The ends lost 2 bases at V and 8 bases at J; junction bases unmatched: 6. CDR1 is MNHNS, CDR2 SASEGT, per germline. The clonotype comes from a man between 18 and 29 years old in good health. The V and J genes are TRBV6-1 and TRBJ2-4; 13 bases are shared with TRBD2. Sequencing input: naive CD4+ T cells sorted from blood. Subset given: CD45RA+ positively selected. The CDR3 nucleotides are TGTGCCAGCAGTGAAAAACTAGCGGGGGGGATAGACATTCAGTACTTC. Protein: CASSEKLAGGIDIQYF.